The TCR beta chain under discussion was sequenced for a study of identical twins' blood T cells (dated by TCRdb to the early 2010s). Study-level background: The roughly twelve libraries, six for the alpha chain and six for the beta chain, yielded approximately 51 million Illumina reads in total. The study compared TCR alpha and beta chain repertoires of three pairs of monozygous twins using next-generation sequencing to assess genetic influence on repertoire formation.

Donors were six healthy women forming three monozygous twin pairs. All three twin pairs had been reared together, and it was thought likely that the same infectious agents and vaccines had been met by these twin pairs. TCR cDNA libraries were prepared from RNA that was isolated from peripheral blood mononuclear cells. Points on this clonotype: It has no known antigen specificity. Base qualities are missing; no much larger clone stands one base away.

V is trimmed back by 6 bases and J by 10 bases, and the junction contains 8 bases that no gene match accounts for. Looking up the germline V gene (reference sequence) yields CDR1 DFQATT and CDR2 SNEGSKA. The CDR3 numbers 12 residues from cysteine through phenylalanine. Only the CDR3 region is kept as DNA, spanning 36 bases read in frame from base 1. The library was generated by 5' RACE. TCRdb names Illumina Genome Analyzer IIx as the instrument used. To prepare the RNA-based TCR cDNA libraries, a previously described protocol was followed, with several modifications. To prevent cross-contamination, barcodes specific to each sample were added to both ends of every TCR cDNA library during cDNA synthesis and amplification. The authors' analysis ran thus. Each library contained about 2 to 3.6 million CDR3-containing reads, and somewhere between about 95,000 and nearly 550,000 clonotypes were identified for each individual. Reads with improper barcode index combinations were discarded, and clonesets were then built for each library with the MiTCR software. While assembling CDR3 clonotypes, MiTCR corrected PCR and sequencing errors and either filtered or rescued low-quality reads. Artificial out-of-frame clonotypes were removed by being mapped to in-frame sequences, with one indel in the CDR3 allowed. To measure how similar V and J gene usage was between donors, Jensen-Shannon divergence was divided by mean entropy. TCRdb reanalyzed the raw reads on its own, using fastp at Q25 for trimming and MiXCR for clone calling, and kept in-frame beta chains. Duplicate CDR3 protein sequences are folded into a single record with the most common DNA and genes. TCRdb's processing, not the authors', yielded these V and J calls. Across this sample there are around 380,000 distinct CDR3 sequences, with around 30% seen only once. About 6% of the sample belongs to the ten largest clones.

General findings and caveats noted by the study authors: Twin pairs were reported to be markedly more alike in V gene usage than unrelated donors were, even when looking at non-selected out-of-frame TCRbeta clonotypes. The count of CDR3 clonotypes shared by two donors depended mainly on the product of the two donors' cloneset sizes, and twins did not clearly depart from this trend. Because the twins were reared together, environmental influences could not be excluded as an explanation for twin similarity. Among the most abundant TCRbeta clonotypes, every donor shared more CDR3 sequences with her own twin than with unrelated donors. Independent studies were stated to be required to validate the proposed role of the TCRalpha J segment in MHC recognition during thymic selection.

Sequencing was performed on PBMCs. This clonotype originated in a woman aged 18 to 50 in good health. The chain uses TRBV20-1 and TRBJ1-1; 10 bases in between match TRBD1. The DNA is TGCAGTGCCGACGACAGGGGGCTTGCAGCTTTCTTT. The translation is CSADDRGLAAFF.